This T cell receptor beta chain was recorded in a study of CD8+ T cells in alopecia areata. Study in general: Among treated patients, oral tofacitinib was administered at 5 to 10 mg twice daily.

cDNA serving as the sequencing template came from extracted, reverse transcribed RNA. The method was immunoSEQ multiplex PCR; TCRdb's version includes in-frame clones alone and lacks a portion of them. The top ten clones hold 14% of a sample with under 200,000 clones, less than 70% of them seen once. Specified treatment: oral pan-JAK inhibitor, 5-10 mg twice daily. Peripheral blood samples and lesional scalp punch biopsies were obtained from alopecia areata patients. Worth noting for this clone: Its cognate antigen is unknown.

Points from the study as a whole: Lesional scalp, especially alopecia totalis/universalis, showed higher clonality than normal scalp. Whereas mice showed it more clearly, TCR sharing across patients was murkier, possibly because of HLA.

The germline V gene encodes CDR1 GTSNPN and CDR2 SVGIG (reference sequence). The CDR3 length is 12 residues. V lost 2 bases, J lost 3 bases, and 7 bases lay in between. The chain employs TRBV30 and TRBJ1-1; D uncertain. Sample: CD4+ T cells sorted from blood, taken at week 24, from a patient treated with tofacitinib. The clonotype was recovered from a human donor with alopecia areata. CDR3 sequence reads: CAWSIPHTEAFF. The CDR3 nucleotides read TGTGCCTGGAGTATTCCTCACACTGAAGCTTTCTTT.